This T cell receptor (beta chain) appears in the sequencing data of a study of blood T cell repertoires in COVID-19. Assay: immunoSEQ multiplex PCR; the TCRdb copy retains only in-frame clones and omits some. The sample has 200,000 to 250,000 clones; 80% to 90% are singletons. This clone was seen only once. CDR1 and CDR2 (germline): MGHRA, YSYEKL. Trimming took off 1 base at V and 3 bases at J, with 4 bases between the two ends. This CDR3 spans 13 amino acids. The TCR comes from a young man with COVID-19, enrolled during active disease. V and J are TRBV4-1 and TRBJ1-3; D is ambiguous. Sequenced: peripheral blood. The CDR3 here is CASSQANGNTIYF. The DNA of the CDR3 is TGCGCCAGCAGCCAAGCAAATGGAAACACCATATATTTT.